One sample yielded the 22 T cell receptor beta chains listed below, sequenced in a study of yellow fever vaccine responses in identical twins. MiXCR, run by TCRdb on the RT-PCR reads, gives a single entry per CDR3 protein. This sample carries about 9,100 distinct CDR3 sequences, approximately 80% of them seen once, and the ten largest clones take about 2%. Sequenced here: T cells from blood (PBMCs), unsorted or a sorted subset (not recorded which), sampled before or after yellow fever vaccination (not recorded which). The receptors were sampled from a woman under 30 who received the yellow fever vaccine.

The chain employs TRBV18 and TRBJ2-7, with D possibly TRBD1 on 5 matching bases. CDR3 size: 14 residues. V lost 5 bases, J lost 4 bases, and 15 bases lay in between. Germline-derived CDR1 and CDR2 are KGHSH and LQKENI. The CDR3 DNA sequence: TGTGCCAGCTCATCCGGACATAACGGGTACGAGCAGTACTTC. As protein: CASSSGHNGYEQYF.

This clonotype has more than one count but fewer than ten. The chain's CDR3 is CASSESARAATEAFF. CDR3 DNA sequence: TGCGCCAGCAGTGAGTCGGCCAGGGCGGCCACTGAAGCTTTCTTT. The chain couples TRBV10-1 to TRBJ1-1; perhaps TRBD1 as D (5 bases). This CDR3 is built from 15 residues. Germline values: CDR1 WNHNN, CDR2 SYGVQD (reference sequence). The germline V and J ends were trimmed by 0 bases and 4 bases, with 12 bases remaining between them.

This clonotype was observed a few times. In DNA form, the CDR3 reads TGTGCCAGCTCATATGCGGGACTAGCGGGAGGTGAGCAGTTCTTC. This codes for CASSYAGLAGGEQFF. The J gene is TRBJ2-1, the V gene TRBV18; 15 nucleotides line up with TRBD2. This CDR3 region has 15 residues. Germline V gene lookup returns CDR1 KGHSH and CDR2 LQKENI. After removal of 5 bases from V and 9 bases from J, the junction contained 5 bases not matched to a gene.

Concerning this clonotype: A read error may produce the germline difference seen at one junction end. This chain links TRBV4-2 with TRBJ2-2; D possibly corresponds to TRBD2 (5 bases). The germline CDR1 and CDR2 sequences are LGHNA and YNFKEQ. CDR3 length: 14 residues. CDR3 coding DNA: TGTGCCAGCAGCCTTCGAGAGGTTACCGGGGAACTGTTTTTT. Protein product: CASSLREVTGELFF.

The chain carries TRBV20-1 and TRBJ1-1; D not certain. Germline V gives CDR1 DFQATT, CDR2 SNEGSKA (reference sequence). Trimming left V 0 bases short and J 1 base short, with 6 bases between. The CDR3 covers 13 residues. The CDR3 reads CSARDPGNTEAFF. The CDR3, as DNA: TGCAGTGCTAGAGACCCAGGGAACACTGAAGCTTTCTTT.

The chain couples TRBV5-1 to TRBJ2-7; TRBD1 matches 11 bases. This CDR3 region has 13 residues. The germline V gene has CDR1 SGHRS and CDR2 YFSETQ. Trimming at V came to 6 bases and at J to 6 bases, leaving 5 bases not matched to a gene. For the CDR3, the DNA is TGCGCCAGCACGGGACAGGGGGACTCCGAGCAGTACTTC. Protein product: CASTGQGDSEQYF.

CDR3 in amino acids: CASGRGGEQFF. The CDR3 DNA reads as TGTGCCAGCGGACGGGGGGGTGAGCAGTTCTTC. V usage is TRBV3-1 and J usage is TRBJ2-1; 8 nucleotides match TRBD2. This CDR3 contains 11 residues. With V trimmed by 8 bases and J by 9 bases, 3 bases remained unmatched. Germline V gene sequence: CDR1 LGHDT, CDR2 YNNKEL (reference sequence).

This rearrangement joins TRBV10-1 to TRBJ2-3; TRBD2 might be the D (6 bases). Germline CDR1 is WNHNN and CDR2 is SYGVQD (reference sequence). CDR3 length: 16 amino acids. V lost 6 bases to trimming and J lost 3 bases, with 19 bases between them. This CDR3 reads CASSPRVGGVTDTQYF. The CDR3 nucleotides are TGCGCCAGCAGCCCTCGGGTCGGCGGGGTTACAGATACGCAGTATTTT.

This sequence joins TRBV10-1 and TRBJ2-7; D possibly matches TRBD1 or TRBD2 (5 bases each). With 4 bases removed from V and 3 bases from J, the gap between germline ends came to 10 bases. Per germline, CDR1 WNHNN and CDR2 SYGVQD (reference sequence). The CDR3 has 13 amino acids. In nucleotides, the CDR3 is TGCGCCAGCAGTGCCGGGACCGGCTACGAGCAGTACTTC. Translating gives CASSAGTGYEQYF.

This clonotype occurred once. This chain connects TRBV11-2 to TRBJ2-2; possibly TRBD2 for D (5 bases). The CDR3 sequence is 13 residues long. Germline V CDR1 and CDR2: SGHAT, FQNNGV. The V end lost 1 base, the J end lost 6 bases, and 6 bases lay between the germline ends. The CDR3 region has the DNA TGTGCCAGCAGCTTAGGGAGGTCCGGGGAGCTGTTTTTT. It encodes CASSLGRSGELFF.

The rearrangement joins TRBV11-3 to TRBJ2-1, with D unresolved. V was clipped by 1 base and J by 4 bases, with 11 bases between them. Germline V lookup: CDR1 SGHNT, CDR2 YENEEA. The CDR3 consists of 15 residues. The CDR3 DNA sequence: TGTGCCAGCAGCTTAGGCGGAAAGACTTACAATGAGCAGTTCTTC. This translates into CASSLGGKTYNEQFF. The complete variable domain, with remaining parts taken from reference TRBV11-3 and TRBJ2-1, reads EAGVVQSPRYKIIEKKQPVAFWCNPISGHNTLYWYLQNLGQGPELLIRYENEEAVDDSQLPKDRFSAERLKGVDSTLKIQPAELGDSAVYLCASSLGGKTYNEQFFGPGTRLTVL.

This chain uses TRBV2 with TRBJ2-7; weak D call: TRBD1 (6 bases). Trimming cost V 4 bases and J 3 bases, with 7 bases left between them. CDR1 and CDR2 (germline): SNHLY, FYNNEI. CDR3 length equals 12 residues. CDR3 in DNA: TGTGCCAGCAGTGGGACAGTCTACGAGCAGTACGTC. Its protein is CASSGTVYEQYV.

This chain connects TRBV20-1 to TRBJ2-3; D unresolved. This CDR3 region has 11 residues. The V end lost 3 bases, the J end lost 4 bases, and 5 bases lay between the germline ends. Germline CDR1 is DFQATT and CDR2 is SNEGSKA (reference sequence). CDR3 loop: CSARPSDTQYF. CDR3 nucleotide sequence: TGCAGTGCTAGGCCTTCAGATACGCAGTATTTT.

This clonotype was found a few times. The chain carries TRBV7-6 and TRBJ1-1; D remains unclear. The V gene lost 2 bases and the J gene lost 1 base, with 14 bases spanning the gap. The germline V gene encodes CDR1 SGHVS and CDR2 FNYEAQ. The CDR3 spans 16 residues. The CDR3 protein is CASSLIPGRANTEAFF. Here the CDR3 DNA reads TGTGCCAGCAGCTTAATCCCCGGACGGGCGAACACTGAAGCTTTCTTT. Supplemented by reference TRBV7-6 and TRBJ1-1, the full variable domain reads GAGVSQSPRYKVTKRGQDVALRCDPISGHVSLYWYRQALGQGPEFLTYFNYEAQQDKSGLPNDRFSAERPEGSISTLTIQRTEQRDSAMYRCASSLIPGRANTEAFFGQGTRLTVV.

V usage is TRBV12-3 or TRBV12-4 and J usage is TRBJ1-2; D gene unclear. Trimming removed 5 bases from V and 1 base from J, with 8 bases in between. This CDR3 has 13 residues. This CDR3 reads CASSVDGNYGYTF. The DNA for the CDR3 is TGTGCCAGCAGTGTAGACGGTAACTATGGCTACACCTTC.

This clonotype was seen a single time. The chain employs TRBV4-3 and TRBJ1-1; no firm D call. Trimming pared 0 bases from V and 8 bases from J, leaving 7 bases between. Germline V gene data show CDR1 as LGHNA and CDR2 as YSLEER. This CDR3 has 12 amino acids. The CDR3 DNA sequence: TGCGCCAGCAGCCAAGATCTACAGGAAGCTTTCTTT. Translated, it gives CASSQDLQEAFF.

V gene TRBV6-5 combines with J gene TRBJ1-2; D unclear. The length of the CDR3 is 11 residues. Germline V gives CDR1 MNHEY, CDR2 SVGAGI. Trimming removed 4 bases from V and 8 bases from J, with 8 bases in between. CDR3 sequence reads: CASSWTRGYTF. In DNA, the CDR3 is TGTGCCAGCAGTTGGACGCGCGGCTACACCTTC.

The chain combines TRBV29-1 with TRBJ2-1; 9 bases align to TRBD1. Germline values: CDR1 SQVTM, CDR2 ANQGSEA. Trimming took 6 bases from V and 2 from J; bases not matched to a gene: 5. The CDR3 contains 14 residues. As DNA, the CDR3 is TGCAGCGTGGAGGGACAGGGTACCTACAATGAGCAGTTCTTC. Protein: CSVEGQGTYNEQFF.

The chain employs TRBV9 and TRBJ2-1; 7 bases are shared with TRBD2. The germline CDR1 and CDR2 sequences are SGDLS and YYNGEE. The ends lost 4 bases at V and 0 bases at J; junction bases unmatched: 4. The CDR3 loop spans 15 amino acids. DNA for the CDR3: TGTGCCAGCAGCCCGACTAGCCTCTCCTACAATGAGCAGTTCTTC. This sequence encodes CASSPTSLSYNEQFF.

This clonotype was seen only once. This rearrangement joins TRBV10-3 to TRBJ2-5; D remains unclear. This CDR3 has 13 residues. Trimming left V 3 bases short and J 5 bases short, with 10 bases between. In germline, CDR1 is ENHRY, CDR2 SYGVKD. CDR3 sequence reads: CAISDGVMETQYF. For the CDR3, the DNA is TGTGCCATCAGTGATGGGGTTATGGAGACCCAGTACTTC.

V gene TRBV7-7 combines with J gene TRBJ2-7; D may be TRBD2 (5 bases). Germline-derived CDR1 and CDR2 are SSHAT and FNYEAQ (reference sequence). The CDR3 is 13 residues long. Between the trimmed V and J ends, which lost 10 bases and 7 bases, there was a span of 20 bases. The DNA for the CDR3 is TGTGCCACCCAAAAAGATGGCACTAGTGAGCAGTACGTC. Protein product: CATQKDGTSEQYV.

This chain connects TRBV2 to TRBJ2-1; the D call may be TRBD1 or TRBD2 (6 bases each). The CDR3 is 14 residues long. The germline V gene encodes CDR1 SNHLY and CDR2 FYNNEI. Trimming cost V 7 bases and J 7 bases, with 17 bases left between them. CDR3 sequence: CASIDRGVGNEQFF. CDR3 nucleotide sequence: TGTGCCAGCATTGATAGGGGGGTCGGAAATGAGCAGTTCTTC.